A selection of T cell receptor beta chains follows, all from one sample in a study of blood T cell repertoires in COVID-19. The repertoire was sequenced with immunoSEQ multiplex PCR; TCRdb's copy has only in-frame clones and lacks some. The sample carries some 150,000 clones, about nine tenths recorded once. Sequenced sample: PBMCs or T cells enriched from blood (not recorded which). These receptors were taken from a woman aged 18-30 years who had recovered from COVID-19. Each CDR3 is given with its conserved first and last residue. Each record gives: D gene, V gene, J gene, clone size, CDR3 DNA, CDR3 protein. The D gene is left open where the match is weak. A row's size may be missing; if present it is once, few, many or a size class.

D gene: -; V gene: TRBV5-5; J gene: TRBJ1-2; clone size: -; CDR3 DNA: TGTGCCAGCAGCGATGGGCTTCTTCGGACATCTGCTATTCATGGCTACACCTTC; CDR3 protein: CASSDGLLRTSAIHGYTF
D gene: -; V gene: TRBV4-3; J gene: TRBJ2-7; clone size: few; CDR3 DNA: TGCGCCAGCAGCCAAGGAGTTGGCAGCGGTTACGAGCAGTACTTC; CDR3 protein: CASSQGVGSGYEQYF
D gene: -; V gene: TRBV27; J gene: TRBJ1-5; clone size: -; CDR3 DNA: TGTGCCAGCAGTCCCTACAGGGTTACTCAGCCCCAGCATTTT; CDR3 protein: CASSPYRVTQPQHF
D gene: TRBD2; V gene: TRBV19; J gene: TRBJ2-1; clone size: -; CDR3 DNA: TGTGCCAGTAGTCCCAGACTAGCGGGAGCCTGGAATGAGCAGTTCTTC; CDR3 protein: CASSPRLAGAWNEQFF
D gene: -; V gene: TRBV21-1; J gene: TRBJ2-1; clone size: -; CDR3 DNA: TGTGCCAGCAGCTCAGCGGGAGGGCCTGACAATGAGCAGTTCTTC; CDR3 protein: CASSSAGGPDNEQFF
D gene: -; V gene: TRBV5-1; J gene: TRBJ2-7; clone size: -; CDR3 DNA: TGCGCCAGCAGCTTGGTTCCCGGGGAGCAGTACTTC; CDR3 protein: CASSLVPGEQYF
D gene: TRBD1; V gene: TRBV7-2; J gene: TRBJ1-2; clone size: -; CDR3 DNA: TGTGCCAGCAGCTTGCCCGGGACAGGGGGCCCGACTAACTATGGCTACACCTTC; CDR3 protein: CASSLPGTGGPTNYGYTF
D gene: TRBD2; V gene: TRBV6-2/TRBV6-3; J gene: TRBJ2-1; clone size: -; CDR3 DNA: TGTGCCAGCAGTTCGGGACTAGTCTCCTACAATGAGCAGTTCTTC; CDR3 protein: CASSSGLVSYNEQFF
D gene: -; V gene: TRBV7-2; J gene: TRBJ2-3; clone size: -; CDR3 DNA: TGTGCCAGCAGCTTTCCGACTGGCACAGATACGCAGTATTTT; CDR3 protein: CASSFPTGTDTQYF
D gene: TRBD2; V gene: TRBV7-6; J gene: TRBJ2-1; clone size: few; CDR3 DNA: TGTGCCAGCAGCCACAACTGGGGACTAGCGGGAGCCGGAGGGAATGAGCAGTTCTTC; CDR3 protein: CASSHNWGLAGAGGNEQFF
D gene: TRBD1; V gene: TRBV30; J gene: TRBJ2-1; clone size: once; CDR3 DNA: TGTGCCTGGAGTGTCCCCATGGGGACAGGGCCGAGACATGAGCAGTTCTTC; CDR3 protein: CAWSVPMGTGPRHEQFF
D gene: -; V gene: TRBV18; J gene: TRBJ2-7; clone size: -; CDR3 DNA: TGTGCCAGTCAGGATGCCTACGAGCAGTACTTC; CDR3 protein: CASQDAYEQYF
D gene: -; V gene: TRBV7-9; J gene: TRBJ2-7; clone size: -; CDR3 DNA: TGTGCCAGCAGCCAGGAAGGTGGCGAGCAGTACTTC; CDR3 protein: CASSQEGGEQYF
D gene: -; V gene: TRBV15; J gene: TRBJ2-3; clone size: once; CDR3 DNA: TGTGCCACCAGCAGAGATCAGGGGGGTACGCAGTATTTT; CDR3 protein: CATSRDQGGTQYF
D gene: TRBD2; V gene: TRBV4-3; J gene: TRBJ2-2; clone size: -; CDR3 DNA: TGCGCCAGCAGCCAAGATATAGCGGGAACGAACACCGGGGAGCTGTTTTTT; CDR3 protein: CASSQDIAGTNTGELFF
D gene: TRBD1; V gene: TRBV5-1; J gene: TRBJ1-6; clone size: -; CDR3 DNA: TGCGCCAGCAGCTCCGGGACAGGGTATAGGGATTCACCCCTCCACTTT; CDR3 protein: CASSSGTGYRDSPLHF
D gene: TRBD1; V gene: TRBV23-1; J gene: TRBJ2-7; clone size: -; CDR3 DNA: TGCGCCAGCAGTCAATCGAGCGGGACAGGGTGCTACGAGCAGTACTTC; CDR3 protein: CASSQSSGTGCYEQYF
D gene: TRBD1; V gene: TRBV29-1; J gene: TRBJ2-1; clone size: -; CDR3 DNA: TGCAGCGCAAACCGGGACAGGGGGCTCGGAGAGCAGTTCTTC; CDR3 protein: CSANRDRGLGEQFF
D gene: TRBD2; V gene: TRBV6-1; J gene: TRBJ2-7; clone size: -; CDR3 DNA: TGTGCCAGCAGTGAGAATGCGGGGGGCGAGCAGTACTTC; CDR3 protein: CASSENAGGEQYF
D gene: TRBD2; V gene: TRBV4-1; J gene: TRBJ2-1; clone size: -; CDR3 DNA: TGCGCCAGCAGCCAACCTTCAAGCGGGAGCACCCCCGGCAATGAGCAGTTCTTC; CDR3 protein: CASSQPSSGSTPGNEQFF
D gene: -; V gene: TRBV5-1; J gene: TRBJ2-4; clone size: -; CDR3 DNA: TGCGCCAGCAGCTTGGGTGTGGGGGGTAACCCAAACATTCAGTACTTC; CDR3 protein: CASSLGVGGNPNIQYF
D gene: -; V gene: TRBV5-1; J gene: TRBJ1-4; clone size: -; CDR3 DNA: TGCGCCAGCAGCCCCCTCCAGACAACTAATGAAAAACTGTTTTTT; CDR3 protein: CASSPLQTTNEKLFF
D gene: -; V gene: TRBV28; J gene: TRBJ2-7; clone size: -; CDR3 DNA: TGTGCCAGCAGTTTAATCCCAGGGGCCTACGAGCAGTACTTC; CDR3 protein: CASSLIPGAYEQYF
D gene: TRBD1; V gene: TRBV2; J gene: TRBJ1-5; clone size: -; CDR3 DNA: TGTGCCAGCAGGGGACAGACTCATCAGCCCCAGCATTTT; CDR3 protein: CASRGQTHQPQHF
D gene: TRBD2; V gene: TRBV18; J gene: TRBJ2-5; clone size: -; CDR3 DNA: TGTGCCAGCTCACCACCTTTGCGGGAGGCCCATCAACAAGAGACCCAGTACTTC; CDR3 protein: CASSPPLREAHQQETQYF
D gene: -; V gene: TRBV7-3; J gene: TRBJ2-2; clone size: -; CDR3 DNA: TGTGCCAGCAGCTTAAACAATGGGGCCACCGGGGAGCTGTTTTTT; CDR3 protein: CASSLNNGATGELFF
D gene: -; V gene: TRBV28; J gene: TRBJ1-1; clone size: -; CDR3 DNA: TGTGCCAGCAGGACAGAGATGAACACTGAAGCTTTCTTT; CDR3 protein: CASRTEMNTEAFF
D gene: -; V gene: TRBV21-1; J gene: TRBJ1-6; clone size: -; CDR3 DNA: TGTGCTTCCCGGCGGGGGCCCAATTCACCCCTCCACTTT; CDR3 protein: CASRRGPNSPLHF
D gene: -; V gene: TRBV6-1; J gene: TRBJ2-7; clone size: -; CDR3 DNA: TGTGCCAGCAGTGAAAGGCGGAACGAGCAGTACTTC; CDR3 protein: CASSERRNEQYF
D gene: TRBD1; V gene: TRBV14; J gene: TRBJ1-6; clone size: few; CDR3 DNA: TGTGCCAGCAGCCAATCGGACAGGGCTGCATCACCCCTCCACTTT; CDR3 protein: CASSQSDRAASPLHF
D gene: -; V gene: TRBV12-5; J gene: TRBJ2-6; clone size: -; CDR3 DNA: TGTGCTAGTGGGGCCCCCTCTGGGGCCAACGTCCTGACTTTC; CDR3 protein: CASGAPSGANVLTF
D gene: TRBD1; V gene: TRBV18; J gene: TRBJ2-1; clone size: -; CDR3 DNA: TGTGCCAGCTCACCAAGGGGACAGGGGGTTGATGAGCAGTTCTTC; CDR3 protein: CASSPRGQGVDEQFF
D gene: TRBD2; V gene: TRBV28; J gene: TRBJ2-1; clone size: -; CDR3 DNA: TGTGCCAGCAGTTTAACCGGAGTGGGGACTAGCGGGAGGCGGTCCTACAATGAGCAGTTCTTC; CDR3 protein: CASSLTGVGTSGRRSYNEQFF
D gene: -; V gene: TRBV7-2; J gene: TRBJ2-2; clone size: -; CDR3 DNA: TGTGCCAGCAGCTTCGCCCGTAATCTGGGCCCAAGGGAGCTGTTTTTT; CDR3 protein: CASSFARNLGPRELFF
D gene: -; V gene: TRBV29-1; J gene: TRBJ2-5; clone size: -; CDR3 DNA: TGCAGCGTTGGGCGCCAGGGGGAGACCCAGTACTTC; CDR3 protein: CSVGRQGETQYF
D gene: -; V gene: TRBV5-1; J gene: TRBJ1-2; clone size: once; CDR3 DNA: TGCGCCAGCAGCCCGACACGGGGAGCTAACTATGGCTACACCTTC; CDR3 protein: CASSPTRGANYGYTF
D gene: -; V gene: TRBV28; J gene: TRBJ1-5; clone size: -; CDR3 DNA: TGTGCCAGCAGTTTAAGGGGAGGGTACAATCAGCCCCAGCATTTT; CDR3 protein: CASSLRGGYNQPQHF
D gene: -; V gene: TRBV3-1/TRBV3-2; J gene: TRBJ2-7; clone size: -; CDR3 DNA: TGTGCCAGCAGCCTCGGACCAGCGGACGAGCAGTACTTC; CDR3 protein: CASSLGPADEQYF
D gene: -; V gene: TRBV4-2; J gene: TRBJ1-1; clone size: -; CDR3 DNA: TGTGCCAGCAGCCAAGAACGGGGGTCAAGAAACACTGAAGCTTTCTTT; CDR3 protein: CASSQERGSRNTEAFF
D gene: -; V gene: TRBV10-3; J gene: TRBJ1-5; clone size: few; CDR3 DNA: TGTGCCATCAGTCCCGCCGGACGGGGAGGTCAGCCCCAGCATTTT; CDR3 protein: CAISPAGRGGQPQHF
D gene: TRBD1; V gene: TRBV10-3; J gene: TRBJ2-2; clone size: -; CDR3 DNA: TGTGCCACTAAGGGGCAGGGGGCAGGCGGGGAGCTGTTTTTT; CDR3 protein: CATKGQGAGGELFF
D gene: -; V gene: TRBV6-4; J gene: TRBJ2-2; clone size: -; CDR3 DNA: TGTGCCAGCAGTGACTCGAGGGTGTCTGCCGGGGAGCTGTTTTTT; CDR3 protein: CASSDSRVSAGELFF
D gene: -; V gene: TRBV20-1; J gene: TRBJ1-2; clone size: -; CDR3 DNA: TGCAGTGCTAGTGAGGGCTTTAGGTCCTATGGCTACACCTTC; CDR3 protein: CSASEGFRSYGYTF
D gene: -; V gene: TRBV20-1; J gene: TRBJ2-7; clone size: -; CDR3 DNA: TGCAGTGCTAGTCACAGGACCTACGAGCAGCAGTACTTC; CDR3 protein: CSASHRTYEQQYF
D gene: -; V gene: TRBV4-1; J gene: TRBJ1-1; clone size: -; CDR3 DNA: TGCGCCAGCAGCCAAGAGGGGGCGCGGTTCACTGAAGCTTTCTTT; CDR3 protein: CASSQEGARFTEAFF
D gene: TRBD1; V gene: TRBV9; J gene: TRBJ2-1; clone size: -; CDR3 DNA: TGTGCCAGCAGCGACAGACAGGGAGTCTACAATGAGCAGTTCTTC; CDR3 protein: CASSDRQGVYNEQFF
D gene: -; V gene: TRBV27; J gene: TRBJ2-7; clone size: -; CDR3 DNA: TGTGCCAGCAGCCTGGCCTCGGGGTACGAGCAGTACTTC; CDR3 protein: CASSLASGYEQYF
D gene: TRBD2; V gene: TRBV5-1; J gene: TRBJ2-5; clone size: -; CDR3 DNA: TGCGCCAGCAAGGCGGGAGGGGGACAAGAGACCCAGTACTTC; CDR3 protein: CASKAGGGQETQYF
D gene: -; V gene: TRBV4-1; J gene: TRBJ1-6; clone size: -; CDR3 DNA: TGCGCCAGCAGGGTGGGCAGGGGAGACTATAATTCACCCCTCCACTTT; CDR3 protein: CASRVGRGDYNSPLHF
D gene: TRBD2; V gene: TRBV4-3; J gene: TRBJ2-7; clone size: -; CDR3 DNA: TGCGCCAGCAGCCAAGAACCAGCGGGAGAATCCTACGAGCAGTACTTC; CDR3 protein: CASSQEPAGESYEQYF
D gene: TRBD1; V gene: TRBV20-1; J gene: TRBJ1-4; clone size: -; CDR3 DNA: TGCAGTGCTAGTGAGGGGACAGCAACTAATGAAAAACTGTTTTTT; CDR3 protein: CSASEGTATNEKLFF
D gene: TRBD1; V gene: TRBV6-5; J gene: TRBJ1-5; clone size: -; CDR3 DNA: TGTGCCAGCAGCCCCGGGACAGGGAGGTTTCAGCCCCAGCATTTT; CDR3 protein: CASSPGTGRFQPQHF
D gene: -; V gene: TRBV20-1; J gene: TRBJ2-1; clone size: once; CDR3 DNA: TGCAGTGCCCCCCTGGGACACCTCTTGTTCTTC; CDR3 protein: CSAPLGHLLFF
D gene: TRBD2; V gene: TRBV28; J gene: TRBJ2-3; clone size: few; CDR3 DNA: TGTGCCAGCAGTTTAGGACTAGCGGGGACTACTAGCACAGATACGCAGTATTTT; CDR3 protein: CASSLGLAGTTSTDTQYF